The subject of this entry is one T cell receptor (beta chain). Its antigen is as yet unknown. Donors were healthy HIV-negative adults without recently reported acute infections or vaccinations. These data are taken from a study of shared clonotypes between healthy human individuals. General observations from the study: Memory subsets generally showed smaller estimated richness than naive subsets did. Even with large depth, rarefaction showed that sorted-subset sequencing was incomplete.

Germline lookup yields CDR1 SGHNT and CDR2 YYREEE (reference sequence). Trimming removed 4 bases from V and 6 bases from J, with 29 bases in between. The CDR3 runs 19 residues. The table came from immunoSEQ multiplex PCR; TCRdb's copy has only in-frame clones and leaves some out. Altogether roughly 1 million clones are present, approximately 80% being singletons, with the ten largest covering approximately 0.5%. This TCR came from a man aged 18 to 29 in good health. Some clones in this sample may be carry-over from other donors' samples. V is TRBV5-4 and J is TRBJ2-1; D not certain. What was sequenced was memory CD4+ T cells from PBMCs. Subset described: CD45RA-negative fraction. The chain's CDR3 is CASSPLSIGMGRSRNEQFF. CDR3 DNA sequence: TGTGCCAGCAGCCCACTTAGCATCGGTATGGGTCGTAGTCGCAATGAGCAGTTCTTC.